These 26 T cell receptor beta chains were sequenced from one sample in a study of vaccination effects on CD4 cells after COVID-19. Which antigens these TCRs recognize remains unknown. CD4+ T cells specific for antigen were expanded with viral peptide pools by the ViraFEST assay before sequencing. Having been cultured for 10 days, the cells underwent CD4+ T cell isolation. Two-dose vaccination with either BNT162b2 or mRNA-1273 was given to the participants. Using immunoSEQ multiplex PCR, the repertoire was profiled, and TCRdb retains in-frame clones only, with some absent. Of some 30,000 clones listed, approximately 69% were seen once; the top ten hold 8% to 9%. This specimen was CD4+ T cells from PBMCs cultured with SARS-CoV-2 spike peptides, taken after COVID-19 vaccination. Every receptor here comes from a human donor who received a COVID-19 vaccine.

The chain has TRBV5-1 and TRBJ2-7, with TRBD1 matching over 9 bases. CDR1 is SGHRS, CDR2 YFSETQ, per germline. There are 16 residues in the CDR3. With 0 bases clipped from V and 5 bases from J, the junction kept 9 bases outside the gene matches. This CDR3 is CASSLELGTGLDEQYF. CDR3 sequence (DNA): TGCGCCAGCAGCTTGGAACTCGGGACAGGGCTCGACGAGCAGTACTTC.

The chain is built from TRBV6-6 and TRBJ2-1; possible D gene TRBD2, 5 bases. Germline lookup yields CDR1 MNHNY and CDR2 SVGAGI (reference sequence). The CDR3 has 17 amino acids. V was clipped by 5 bases and J by 6 bases, with 23 bases between them. CDR3 region: CASSPPGTLGLSNEQFF. In DNA form, the CDR3 reads TGTGCCAGCAGTCCCCCCGGCACCCTCGGACTCAGCAATGAGCAGTTCTTC.

The genes are TRBV6-4 and TRBJ2-1; 8 bases are a match to TRBD2. This CDR3 is 15 amino acids long. The V gene end was trimmed by 3 bases and the J gene end by 8 bases; junction bases not matched to a gene: 9. From germline, CDR1 is MRHNA and CDR2 SNTAGT. This CDR3 is CASSEGGTSVHEQFF. DNA of the CDR3: TGTGCCAGCAGTGAAGGAGGGACTAGTGTCCATGAGCAGTTCTTC.

The chain employs TRBV19 and TRBJ2-3; perhaps D is TRBD1 or TRBD2 (7 bases each). The V end lost 9 bases, the J end lost 2 bases, and 12 bases lay between the germline ends. This CDR3 region has 13 residues. From germline, CDR1 is LNHDA and CDR2 SQIVND (reference sequence). The CDR3 region is CASRGGATDTQYF. In DNA, the CDR3 is TGTGCCAGCAGGGGGGGGGCCACAGATACGCAGTATTTT.

This sequence joins TRBV7-8 and TRBJ1-2; D remains unclear. With 1 base removed from V and 3 bases from J, the gap between germline ends came to 3 bases. The CDR3 sequence is 12 residues long. Germline-derived CDR1 and CDR2 are SGHVS and FQNEAQ. The CDR3: CASSLGYYGYTF. DNA for the CDR3: TGTGCCAGCAGCTTAGGGTACTATGGCTACACCTTC.

The genes are TRBV20-1 and TRBJ1-2; tentatively, D is TRBD1 (6 bases). Germline loops: CDR1 DFQATT, CDR2 SNEGSKA (reference sequence). The length of the CDR3 is 11 residues. V gave up 4 bases and J gave up 4 bases, with 7 bases separating them. The CDR3 sequence is CSATGVYGYTF. CDR3 DNA sequence: TGCAGTGCTACAGGGGTCTATGGCTACACCTTC.

The V call is TRBV18, the J call TRBJ1-2; a possible D gene is TRBD1 (6 bases). The CDR3 contains 13 residues. The ends were cut back, 3 bases at V and 6 bases at J, with 11 bases in the middle. Germline loops: CDR1 KGHSH, CDR2 LQKENI. The CDR3 DNA reads TGTGCCAGCTCACCGGACAGATCTAATGGCTACACCTTC. Its protein product is CASSPDRSNGYTF.

The chain links TRBV18 to TRBJ1-4, with D tentatively TRBD1 (6 bases). The CDR3 is made up of 16 amino acids. V lost 6 bases, J lost 0 bases, and 14 bases lay in between. Germline assignment: CDR1 KGHSH and CDR2 LQKENI. In DNA, the CDR3 is TGTGCCAGCTCCAGGGACATTGGGGCAACTAATGAAAAACTGTTTTTT. Protein sequence: CASSRDIGATNEKLFF. The whole variable domain, remainder taken from reference TRBV18 and TRBJ1-4, is NAGVMQNPRHLVRRRGQEARLRCSPMKGHSHVYWYRQLPEEGLKFMVYLQKENIIDESGMPKERFSAEFPKEGPSILRIQQVVRGDSAAYFCASSRDIGATNEKLFFGSGTQLSVL.

The rearrangement joins TRBV3-1 (or the pseudogene TRBV3-2) to TRBJ2-7; D may match TRBD1 or TRBD2 (5 bases each). Trimming shortened V by 3 bases and J by 6 bases, and 12 bases separated the two germline ends. The CDR3 runs 13 residues. CDR1 and CDR2 (germline): LGHDT, YNNKEL (reference sequence). The CDR3 DNA is TGTGCCAGCAGCCAGGTCAGGGCGGGCGAGCAGTACTTC. This codes for CASSQVRAGEQYF.

This chain joins TRBV7-7 and TRBJ2-2, with TRBD1 matching over 8 bases. Germline V lookup: CDR1 SSHAT, CDR2 FNYEAQ (reference sequence). The V gene end was trimmed by 6 bases and the J gene end by 1 base; junction bases not matched to a gene: 7. CDR3 length equals 16 residues. CDR3 coding DNA: TGTGCCAGCAGTCGATCCGGGACAGGGAACACCGGGGAGCTGTTTTTT. As protein: CASSRSGTGNTGELFF. The complete variable domain, with remaining parts taken from reference TRBV7-7 and TRBJ2-2, reads GAGVSQSPRYKVTKRGQDVTLRCDPISSHATLYWYQQALGQGPEFLTYFNYEAQPDKSGLPSDRFSAERPEGSISTLTIQRTEQRDSAMYRCASSRSGTGNTGELFFGEGSRLTVL.

J is TRBJ1-4 and V is TRBV30, with 9 nucleotides matching TRBD1. V lost 1 base to trimming and J lost 8 bases; unmatched junction nucleotides: 2. In germline, CDR1 is GTSNPN, CDR2 SVGIG (reference sequence). The CDR3 sequence is 13 residues long. CDR3 DNA: TGTGCCTGGAGTGAGGGGACAGGGGAAAAACTGTTTTTT. It is translated as CAWSEGTGEKLFF.

The V call is TRBV13, the J call TRBJ2-7; D uncertain. This CDR3 has 14 amino acids. V lost 0 bases and J 6 bases, leaving 12 bases between the germline ends. Germline-derived CDR1 and CDR2 are PRHDT and FYEKMQ (reference sequence). The CDR3 sequence: CASSLGPYPGEQYF. The CDR3 DNA follows: TGTGCCAGCAGCTTAGGGCCTTACCCCGGCGAGCAGTACTTC.

In this sample, this clone turned up once. The genes are TRBV5-1 and TRBJ2-7, with D perhaps matching TRBD1 (6 bases). Germline V gene data show CDR1 as SGHRS and CDR2 as YFSETQ. This CDR3 has 14 residues. Trimming took 4 bases from V and 4 from J, leaving 15 bases between them. CDR3 sequence: CASSADSLLYEQYF. The CDR3, as DNA: TGCGCCAGCAGCGCGGACAGCTTATTGTACGAGCAGTACTTC. The full variable domain, in which reference TRBV5-1 and TRBJ2-7 provide the parts outside the CDR3, is KAGVTQTPRYLIKTRGQQVTLSCSPISGHRSVSWYQQTPGQGLQFLFEYFSETQRNKGNFPGRFSGRQFSNSRSEMNVSTLELGDSALYLCASSADSLLYEQYFGPGTRLTVT.

The V gene is TRBV15, the J gene TRBJ1-2; TRBD1 might be the D (5 bases). The CDR3 extends over 14 amino acids. Germline lookup yields CDR1 LNHNV and CDR2 YYDKDF (reference sequence). V was cut by 8 bases and J by 3 bases, with 16 bases left in between. The CDR3 reads CATRGEGKYYGYTF. The CDR3 DNA reads as TGTGCCACCCGTGGGGAGGGGAAGTACTATGGCTACACCTTC. The complete variable domain, with remaining parts taken from reference TRBV15 and TRBJ1-2, reads DAMVIQNPRYQVTQFGKPVTLSCSQTLNHNVMYWYQQKSSQAPKLLFHYYDKDFNNEADTPDNFQSRRPNTSFCFLDIRSPGLGDTAMYLCATRGEGKYYGYTFGSGTRLTVV.

The V gene is TRBV5-1, the J gene TRBJ1-3; no clear D gene. Germline V gives CDR1 SGHRS, CDR2 YFSETQ. Trimming removed 10 bases at V and 0 bases at J, with 11 bases between. The CDR3 extends over 13 amino acids. CDR3 sequence: CASGRDSGNTIYF. The CDR3 DNA sequence: TGCGCCTCCGGGCGGGACTCTGGAAACACCATATATTTT.

By its share, this clone is large. The V gene is TRBV10-3, the J gene TRBJ2-2, with TRBD1 identical over 10 bases. The CDR3 extends over 16 amino acids. Germline CDR1 is ENHRY and CDR2 is SYGVKD. Trimming took 3 bases from V and 4 from J; bases not matched to a gene: 5. The CDR3 here is CAISDGQGEITGELFF. DNA of the CDR3: TGTGCCATCAGTGACGGACAGGGGGAGATCACCGGGGAGCTGTTTTTT.

This clone has just a few counts. The chain joins TRBV5-4 to TRBJ1-2, with D possibly matching TRBD1 (5 bases). CDR3 length: 15 residues. The germline V gene has CDR1 SGHNT and CDR2 YYREEE (reference sequence). V lost 0 bases and J lost 7, with 16 bases in between. This CDR3 reads CASSLGGTRAGGYTF. The CDR3 nucleotides are TGTGCCAGCAGCTTGGGAGGGACCAGAGCGGGTGGCTACACCTTC.

This clone appeared once. J is TRBJ2-1 and V is TRBV18, with D unclear. The CDR3 is 15 residues long. The germline V gene encodes CDR1 KGHSH and CDR2 LQKENI. V lost 0 bases, J lost 4 bases, and 10 bases lay in between. The CDR3 protein is CASSPPGMLYNEQFF. The CDR3 region has the DNA TGTGCCAGCTCACCACCGGGTATGCTTTACAATGAGCAGTTCTTC.

This chain joins TRBV6-5 and TRBJ1-1; unclear D gene. In germline, CDR1 is MNHEY, CDR2 SVGAGI. V was clipped by 7 bases and J by 1 base, with 10 bases between them. The CDR3 consists of 13 residues. CDR3 residues: CASILSQNTEAFF. The CDR3 DNA is TGTGCCAGCATATTATCCCAGAACACTGAAGCTTTCTTT.

The chain recombines TRBV18 with TRBJ2-7; D possibly uses TRBD1 or TRBD2 (5 bases each). Trimming shortened V by 2 bases and J by 5 bases, and 16 bases separated the two germline ends. This CDR3 has 15 residues. The V gene's germline CDR1 is KGHSH and CDR2 LQKENI. The CDR3 protein is CASSPTHLGDHEQYF. The CDR3 DNA reads TGTGCCAGCTCACCAACCCACCTCGGGGACCACGAGCAGTACTTC.

The genes are TRBV6-6 and TRBJ1-3, with D unclear. Germline lookup yields CDR1 MNHNY and CDR2 SVGAGI (reference sequence). The length of the CDR3 is 14 residues. The germline V and J ends were trimmed by 5 bases and 2 bases, with 10 bases remaining between them. This chain's CDR3 is CASSGRMAGNTIYF. The CDR3 nucleotides read TGTGCCAGCAGTGGGCGGATGGCTGGAAACACCATATATTTT.

This chain joins TRBV30 and TRBJ2-3; unclear D gene. The germline V gene has CDR1 GTSNPN and CDR2 SVGIG (reference sequence). Trimming shortened V by 3 bases and J by 1 base, and 11 bases separated the two germline ends. The CDR3 runs 14 residues. The CDR3 DNA is TGTGCCTGGAGCAAGAACCGGGGCACAGATACGCAGTATTTT. Residues: CAWSKNRGTDTQYF.

The chain links TRBV2 to TRBJ2-7; 8 nucleotides agree with TRBD1. The CDR3 has 15 residues. Germline V gives CDR1 SNHLY, CDR2 FYNNEI. V lost 10 bases and J lost 1; bases outside the gene matches: 12. The CDR3 DNA reads as TGTGCCACCACCCGGACAGGGAGGTTTTCCTACGAGCAGTACTTC. Translation: CATTRTGRFSYEQYF.

This clone was seen just once. The chain has TRBV13 and TRBJ2-7; tentative D call: TRBD1 (6 bases). Germline V CDR1 and CDR2: PRHDT, FYEKMQ (reference sequence). The CDR3 contains 17 residues. The V end was cut by 4 bases, the J end by 5 bases, with 24 bases between. The CDR3 DNA sequence: TGTGCCAGCAGCTCTAGGGGGTTTGGGACATTAAAGGACGAGCAGTACTTC. It translates to CASSSRGFGTLKDEQYF.

V gene TRBV7-8 combines with J gene TRBJ2-7; the D gene is possibly TRBD1 (6 bases). This CDR3 comprises 14 residues. Germline assignment: CDR1 SGHVS and CDR2 FQNEAQ. The germline V and J ends were trimmed by 3 bases and 6 bases, with 15 bases remaining between them. As DNA, the CDR3 is TGTGCCAGCAGCTTTTACAGGGTAGACGGCGAGCAGTACTTC. It translates to CASSFYRVDGEQYF.

The chain is built from TRBV29-1 and TRBJ2-5; 14 bases fit TRBD2. The germline V gene encodes CDR1 SQVTM and CDR2 ANQGSEA. The CDR3 totals 15 residues. V gave up 3 bases and J gave up 1 base; unmatched junction bases: 1. The chain's CDR3 is CSVETSGRAQETQYF. The CDR3 DNA reads TGCAGCGTTGAGACTAGCGGGAGGGCCCAAGAGACCCAGTACTTC.